These 30 T cell receptor beta chains came from one sample sequenced in a study of PD-L1 blockade in urothelial cancer. The repertoire was sequenced with immunoSEQ multiplex PCR; TCRdb's copy has only in-frame clones and lacks some. The data hold tens of thousands of clones, with around 89% observed a single time. As for time point: pretreatment peripheral blood. The source material was PBMCs, sampled around atezolizumab (anti-PD-L1) treatment. All receptors come from a man in his 60s with urothelial cancer.

The V call is TRBV6-5, the J call TRBJ1-3; D remains unclear. V dropped 7 bases and J dropped 1 base, with 11 bases sitting between them. CDR3 length: 14 residues. CDR1 and CDR2 from the germline V gene are MNHEY and SVGAGI. The DNA of the CDR3 is TGTGCCAGCATTTCCCCCAATTCTGGAAACACCATATATTTT. It is translated as CASISPNSGNTIYF.

The chain has TRBV11-2 and TRBJ1-3; 8 bases align to TRBD1. The germline CDR1 and CDR2 sequences are SGHAT and FQNNGV. The CDR3 is 16 amino acids. The junction had 9 bases not matched to a gene; V was cut back by 1 base and J by 7 bases. The CDR3 DNA reads TGTGCCAGCAGCTTAGTCGGGACAGGAAAGAGGAACACCATATATTTT. This sequence encodes CASSLVGTGKRNTIYF.

As DNA, the CDR3 is TGCGCCAGCAGCCAAACCACTAGCGGGGCTTCCTACGAGCAGTACTTC. Its translation is CASSQTTSGASYEQYF. V gene TRBV5-1 combines with J gene TRBJ2-7; 10 bases agree with TRBD2. Looked up from germline, CDR1 is SGHRS and CDR2 is YFSETQ. The CDR3 spans 16 residues. The J segment lost 1 base and the V segment lost 4 bases, leaving 8 bases of the junction unmatched.

The rearrangement uses TRBV4-3 and TRBJ2-1; TRBD2 matches 13 bases. The length of the CDR3 is 16 residues. V trimming: 3 bases; J trimming: 7 bases; junction bases outside the gene matches: 6. Germline V CDR1 and CDR2: LGHNA, YSLEER. In DNA, the CDR3 is TGCGCCAGCAGCCAGGGAGGGACTAGCGGGGTAAATGAGCAGTTCTTC. Translating it yields CASSQGGTSGVNEQFF.

This clone was seen a handful of times. The gene calls are TRBV27 and TRBJ1-2; 9 bases line up with TRBD1. J gave up 5 bases and V 4 bases, and 5 bases lay outside the gene matches. CDR3 size: 14 residues. In germline, CDR1 is MNHEY, CDR2 SMNVEV (reference sequence). CDR3 region: CASSSRQGEYGYTF. The DNA for the CDR3 is TGTGCCAGCAGTTCAAGACAGGGGGAATATGGCTACACCTTC.

V is TRBV19 and J is TRBJ1-5; 7 bases are a match to TRBD1. CDR1 LNHDA and CDR2 SQIVND come from the germline V gene (reference sequence). The junction had 3 bases not matched to a gene; V was cut back by 3 bases and J by 1 base. This CDR3 spans 15 amino acids. As DNA, the CDR3 is TGTGCCAGTAGTATTAGCAGGGGGAGCAATCAGCCCCAGCATTTT. This translates into CASSISRGSNQPQHF.

The chain employs TRBV7-9 and TRBJ2-5; 8 nucleotides align to TRBD1. The CDR3 consists of 15 residues. Germline CDR1 is SEHNR and CDR2 is FQNEAQ (reference sequence). V gave up 5 bases and J gave up 5 bases; unmatched junction bases: 10. CDR3 sequence: CASSPPYRQGETQYF. The CDR3 bases are TGTGCCAGCAGCCCCCCATACCGACAGGGGGAGACCCAGTACTTC.

V is TRBV9 and J is TRBJ1-2; D uncertain. Per germline, CDR1 SGDLS and CDR2 YYNGEE. This CDR3 region has 16 residues. Between the trimmed V and J ends, which lost 0 bases and 4 bases, there was a span of 16 bases. CDR3 DNA: TGTGCCAGCAGCGTAGAGGCGACGGTGGGGAGCTATGGCTACACCTTC. As protein: CASSVEATVGSYGYTF.

The chain is built from TRBV5-1 and TRBJ2-5; D possibly corresponds to TRBD2 (5 bases). CDR1 is SGHRS, CDR2 YFSETQ, per germline. V was shortened by 1 base and J by 2 bases, with 12 bases between the two germline ends. This CDR3 has 15 residues. The DNA of the CDR3 is TGCGCCAGCAGCTTGTTGGGTACTAGACAAGAGACCCAGTACTTC. Protein product: CASSLLGTRQETQYF.

The V and J genes are TRBV4-2 and TRBJ2-3; 14 nucleotides line up with TRBD2. Germline V lookup: CDR1 LGHNA, CDR2 YNFKEQ. Trimming removed 5 bases from V and 1 base from J; junction bases left unmatched: 2. CDR3 length equals 16 residues. The CDR3 DNA follows: TGTGCCAGCAGCGTGACTAGCGGGGGGGGCACAGATACGCAGTATTTT. This encodes CASSVTSGGGTDTQYF.

The J gene is TRBJ2-5, the V gene TRBV25-1, with TRBD1 identical over 9 bases. The CDR3 is 15 amino acids. The germline V gene has CDR1 MGHDK and CDR2 SYGVNS. V dropped 8 bases and J dropped 10; count of bases not matched to a gene: 17. For the CDR3, the DNA is TGTGCCAGCGTGGATTCCGGGACAGGGCTTAGTAGCCAGTACTTC. Its protein product is CASVDSGTGLSSQYF.

The chain recombines TRBV13 with TRBJ2-5, with D perhaps matching TRBD2 (7 bases). The germline CDR1 and CDR2 sequences are PRHDT and FYEKMQ (reference sequence). V dropped 1 base and J dropped 1 base, with 13 bases sitting between them. The CDR3 is made up of 16 amino acids. CDR3 DNA sequence: TGTGCCAGCAGCTTAGAGCGGGGAGGGGGCCAAGAGACCCAGTACTTC. It specifies CASSLERGGGQETQYF.

The CDR3 sequence: CASSLAAGEGNTDTQYF. The CDR3 DNA sequence: TGTGCCAGCAGCTTGGCGGCGGGGGAGGGGAACACAGATACGCAGTATTTT. The chain has TRBV5-4 and TRBJ2-3, with TRBD2 matching 7 bases. V was clipped by 0 bases and J by 2 bases; unmatched bases: 9. CDR1 and CDR2 (germline): SGHNT, YYREEE (reference sequence). This CDR3 is built from 17 residues. Together with reference TRBV5-4 and TRBJ2-3, the CDR3 gives the full variable domain: ETGVTQSPTHLIKTRGQQVTLRCSSQSGHNTVSWYQQALGQGPQFIFQYYREEENGRGNFPPRFSGLQFPNYSSELNVNALELDDSALYLCASSLAAGEGNTDTQYFGPGTRLTVL.

In its sample, this clone was seen once. The CDR3 spells CASSPNSGEHEQFF. DNA for the CDR3: TGTGCCAGCAGCCCAAACTCGGGAGAACATGAGCAGTTCTTC. The J gene is TRBJ2-1, the V gene TRBV7-3, with a tentative D call TRBD2 (6 bases). The CDR3 covers 14 residues. The V gene's germline CDR1 is SGHTA and CDR2 FQGTGA. The ends were cut back, 5 bases at V and 8 bases at J, with 16 bases in the middle.

The CDR3 region is CAWSVHLPRSRKLFF. For the CDR3, the DNA is TGTGCCTGGAGTGTACACTTACCCAGGTCCCGAAAACTGTTTTTT. The chain links TRBV30 to TRBJ1-4, with no clear D. The CDR3 spans 15 residues. V lost 0 bases and J 10 bases, leaving 18 bases between the germline ends. Germline V gives CDR1 GTSNPN, CDR2 SVGIG (reference sequence).

The chain links TRBV13 to TRBJ1-1, with TRBD1 identical over 9 bases. This CDR3 has 16 amino acids. The germline V gene encodes CDR1 PRHDT and CDR2 FYEKMQ (reference sequence). J was trimmed by 4 bases and V by 5 bases; bases with no gene match: 11. The CDR3 DNA sequence: TGTGCCAGCAGCGCAGCATTCCGGGACAGGGCCACTGAAGCTTTCTTT. Protein: CASSAAFRDRATEAFF.

The chain couples TRBV28 to TRBJ1-1, with a weak D call TRBD1 (5 bases). The length of the CDR3 is 15 residues. Per the germline V gene, CDR1 is MDHEN and CDR2 is SYDVKM. The germline V and J ends were trimmed by 7 bases and 1 base, with 16 bases remaining between them. As DNA, the CDR3 is TGTGCCAGCACCGTGGGGCAGCGGGGGAACACTGAAGCTTTCTTT. Its protein product is CASTVGQRGNTEAFF.

The V gene is TRBV7-2, the J gene TRBJ2-7; perhaps TRBD2 as D (5 bases). The CDR3 consists of 17 residues. CDR1 SGHTA and CDR2 FQGNSA come from the germline V gene. V was trimmed by 1 base and J by 0 bases, leaving 16 bases between them. CDR3 sequence reads: CASSLGFGRLGSYEQYF. The CDR3 nucleotides read TGTGCCAGCAGCTTAGGGTTTGGGAGACTTGGCTCCTACGAGCAGTACTTC.

The V gene is TRBV4-2, the J gene TRBJ1-2; D not certain. V shed 0 bases and J shed 3 bases, with 11 bases lying between them. This CDR3 is 15 amino acids long. CDR1 and CDR2 (germline): LGHNA, YNFKEQ. CDR3 in amino acids: CASSQDLNSYYGYTF. CDR3 DNA: TGTGCCAGCAGCCAAGATCTAAACAGTTACTATGGCTACACCTTC.

This sequence joins TRBV28 and TRBJ1-4; D is unclear. The CDR3 loop spans 18 amino acids. Looked up from germline, CDR1 is MDHEN and CDR2 is SYDVKM. V was shortened by 8 bases and J by 8 bases, with 30 bases between the two germline ends. CDR3 sequence (DNA): TGTGCCAGCCCACCTTCGAGCCACACCCCAAAGACATCGGAAAAACTGTTTTTT. Amino acid sequence: CASPPSSHTPKTSEKLFF.

The chain links TRBV4-1 to TRBJ2-7, with TRBD1 identical over 11 bases. J lost 4 bases, V lost 3 bases, and 2 bases had no gene match. The V gene's germline CDR1 is MGHRA and CDR2 YSYEKL. This CDR3 region has 14 residues. The CDR3 bases are TGCGCCAGCAGCCAGGGACAGGGGGTTTACGAGCAGTACTTC. It specifies CASSQGQGVYEQYF.

The chain links TRBV28 to TRBJ1-2, with D unresolved. V dropped 4 bases and J dropped 2 bases, with 8 bases sitting between them. The CDR3 sequence is 13 residues long. Germline V gene data show CDR1 as MDHEN and CDR2 as SYDVKM. The CDR3 DNA reads TGTGCCAGCAGTTGGCAGAAAAACTATGGCTACACCTTC. Translation gives CASSWQKNYGYTF.

On this clone itself: Germline and junction disagree at one end, which may indicate a read error. The CDR3 is CASRRPSGTYEQYF. In DNA, the CDR3 is TGTGCGAGCAGGCGGCCTAGCGGAACCTACGAGCAGTACTTC. This chain uses TRBV2 with TRBJ2-7, with 7 bases that match TRBD2. The germline V gene has CDR1 SNHLY and CDR2 FYNNEI. The CDR3 extends over 14 amino acids. The full variable domain, completed using reference TRBV2 and TRBJ2-7, is EPEVTQTPSHQVTQMGQEVILRCVPISNHLYFYWYRQILGQKVEFLVSFYNNEISEKSEIFDDQFSVERPDGSNFTLKIRSTKLEDSAMYFCASRRPSGTYEQYFGPGTRLTVT.

The chain is built from TRBV19 and TRBJ2-7; TRBD2 agrees at 11 bases. V dropped 5 bases and J dropped 9; count of bases not matched to a gene: 12. CDR3 length: 15 amino acids. The germline V gene has CDR1 LNHDA and CDR2 SQIVND (reference sequence). The CDR3 here is CASSVGTSGVLGQYF. The DNA of the CDR3 is TGTGCCAGTAGTGTCGGGACTAGCGGCGTCTTGGGGCAGTACTTC.

The V and J genes are TRBV2 and TRBJ1-2; D might be TRBD1 (5 bases). The CDR3 sequence is 13 residues long. Germline V lookup: CDR1 SNHLY, CDR2 FYNNEI. V lost 11 bases, J lost 5 bases, and 18 bases lay in between. CDR3 amino acids: CAGTTGVTYGYTF. In DNA, the CDR3 is TGTGCCGGAACTACGGGGGTTACTTATGGCTACACCTTC.

The V and J genes are TRBV6-5 and TRBJ2-3; TRBD2 aligns across 7 bases. The CDR3 runs 15 residues. The trim removed 6 bases at V and 6 bases at J, leaving 12 bases unmatched. The germline CDR1 and CDR2 sequences are MNHEY and SVGAGI. Written as DNA, the CDR3 is TGTGCCAGCAGAGCGAACCTAGCGGCCAGGGATACGCAGTATTTT. Translation: CASRANLAARDTQYF.

The chain couples TRBV2 to TRBJ2-5, with D perhaps matching TRBD1 (6 bases). The CDR3 is 15 residues long. Germline assignment: CDR1 SNHLY and CDR2 FYNNEI. The V gene lost 4 bases and the J gene lost 2 bases, with 14 bases spanning the gap. CDR3 in amino acids: CASSADAGEQETQYF. DNA for the CDR3: TGTGCCAGCAGTGCTGATGCAGGGGAGCAAGAGACCCAGTACTTC.

This chain links TRBV4-1 with TRBJ2-5; 8 bases map to TRBD2. Unmatched junction bases numbered 6, after V lost 2 bases and J lost 4 bases. The CDR3 runs to 15 residues. CDR1 is MGHRA, CDR2 YSYEKL, per germline. This CDR3 reads CASSQTGLVSETQYF. CDR3 nucleotides: TGCGCCAGCAGCCAAACGGGACTAGTTTCAGAGACCCAGTACTTC.

The gene calls are TRBV10-3 and TRBJ1-2; 11 bases are a match to TRBD1. The V gene's germline CDR1 is ENHRY and CDR2 SYGVKD. This CDR3 is built from 14 residues. The junction had 6 bases not matched to a gene; V was cut back by 6 bases and J by 6 bases. CDR3 in DNA: TGTGCCATCAGGGGGGGACAGGGGGAGAATGGCTACACCTTC. It encodes CAIRGGQGENGYTF.

The rearrangement joins TRBV18 to TRBJ2-2; 8 bases fit TRBD1. The trim removed 0 bases at V and 4 bases at J, leaving 4 bases unmatched. CDR3 length: 16 residues. CDR1 and CDR2 from the germline V gene are KGHSH and LQKENI. The CDR3 sequence is CASSPPGTGLTGELFF. DNA of the CDR3: TGTGCCAGCTCACCACCGGGGACAGGCCTCACCGGGGAGCTGTTTTTT.